These 3 T cell receptor beta chains were all obtained from the same sample, sequenced in a study of blood T cells in healthy people across ages (dated by TCRdb to between 2014 and 2017). The protocol used for the library was 5' RACE. The sample was run on an Illumina HiSeq 2500. The second PCR ran for roughly 7 to 11 cycles and used a J-beta primer mix along with a sample-barcoded 5' primer. TCRdb itself trimmed the public reads at Q25 with fastp, ran MiXCR and retained productive beta chains. Entries that share a CDR3 protein sequence are merged under the most common genes and DNA. Recorded for this sample are about 1.5 million distinct CDR3 sequences; approximately 39% of them occurred a single time. Approximately 4% of the sample rests with the top ten. The sample comprised blood. The origin of the receptors is a woman between 18 and 29 years old in good health.

This chain connects TRBV4-1 to TRBJ1-1, with D possibly TRBD1 on 5 matching bases. In germline, CDR1 is MGHRA, CDR2 YSYEKL. The CDR3 has 15 residues. V lost 4 bases and J 5 bases, leaving 17 bases between the germline ends. CDR3 nucleotides: TGCGCCAGCAGCCTAAGGGCGGGGGGTGGGACTGAAGCTTTCTTT. Residues: CASSLRAGGGTEAFF.

CDR3 sequence reads: CASSKPGHPPTNEKLFF. In nucleotides, the CDR3 is TGTGCCAGCTCAAAACCGGGACACCCTCCAACTAATGAAAAACTGTTTTTT. V usage is TRBV18 and J usage is TRBJ1-4, with D perhaps matching TRBD1 (6 bases). CDR3 length equals 17 residues. Between the trimmed V and J ends, which lost 5 bases and 0 bases, there was a span of 16 bases. The germline gives CDR1 KGHSH, CDR2 LQKENI.

This CDR3 reads CASSWESGGFGEQYF. The CDR3, as DNA: TGTGCCAGCAGTTGGGAGAGCGGGGGGTTTGGAGAGCAGTACTTC. The V call is TRBV12-3 or TRBV12-4, the J call TRBJ2-1; 9 bases map to TRBD2. The J call may be faulty, since TRBJ2-7 better matches the DNA end. The CDR3 covers 15 residues.